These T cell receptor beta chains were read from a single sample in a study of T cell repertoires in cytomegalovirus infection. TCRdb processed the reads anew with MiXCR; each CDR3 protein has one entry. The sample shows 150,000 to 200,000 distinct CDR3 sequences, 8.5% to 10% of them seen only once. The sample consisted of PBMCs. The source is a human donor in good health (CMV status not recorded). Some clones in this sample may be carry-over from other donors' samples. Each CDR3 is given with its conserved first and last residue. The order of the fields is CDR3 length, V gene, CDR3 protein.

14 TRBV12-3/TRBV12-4 CASSLEPAYSPLHF
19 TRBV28 CASSSRTGLGTKPLNEQFF
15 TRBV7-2 CASRLSSVGNQPQHF
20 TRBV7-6 CASSLGLTSGGPSFYNEQFF
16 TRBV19 CASSKSGEGYQETQYF
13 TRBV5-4 CASSLPGPSEQYF
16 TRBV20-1 CSARVGTSGQTYEQYF
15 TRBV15 CATSRMDRADNEQFF
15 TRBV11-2 CASSLGMERGNEQFF
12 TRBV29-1 CSVAIPPNGYTF
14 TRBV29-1 CSASDRGRTDTQYF
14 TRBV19 CASSMRASNEKLFF
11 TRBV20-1 CSARGGTSELF
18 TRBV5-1 CASSPLPGQRSGANVLTF
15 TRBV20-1 CSATTPRDTNQPQHF
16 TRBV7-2 CASSSPLSAGSHEQYF
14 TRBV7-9 CASSGGLPSYEQYF
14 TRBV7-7 CASSPGTGGDTQYF
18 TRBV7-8 CASSLVPPGGPNTGELFF
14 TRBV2 CASSEEQGGTEAFF
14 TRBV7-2 CASSPLRGAVGYTF
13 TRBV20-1 CSATDMTNYGYTF
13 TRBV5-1 CASSPGDVYEQYF
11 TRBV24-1 CATSDGNTIYF
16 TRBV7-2 CASSLTSGGVTGELFF
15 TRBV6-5 CASSLGGTSGGEQYF
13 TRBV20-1 CSARGLAGGEQYF
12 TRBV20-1 CSAPSGRGEQFF
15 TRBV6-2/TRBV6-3 CASRDGQGPYQPQHF
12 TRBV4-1 CASSQDSQEAFF
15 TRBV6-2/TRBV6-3 CASSSPGLHYNEQFF
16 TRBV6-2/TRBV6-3 CASSYVRGAASYEQYF
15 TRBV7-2 CASSLDRDSYNEQFF
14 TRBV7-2 CASSLAPEGSGQFF
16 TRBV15 CATSRDRWNNNQPQHF
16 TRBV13 CASRHTGVLNFYGYTF
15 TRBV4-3 CASSQDIGDNEKLFF
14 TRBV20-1 CSADVGGPQETQYF
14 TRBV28 CASTPSGTNTEAFF
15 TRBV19 CASSIPGLAGKVQFF
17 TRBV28 CASRIGGLPSSYNEQFF
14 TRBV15 CAILDTSSYNEQFF
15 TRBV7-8 CASSPGQAKNEKLFF
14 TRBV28 CASSRRTGSGGYTF
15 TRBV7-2 CASSLAGGDYNEQFF
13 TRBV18 CASSAGTDYGYTF
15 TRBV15 CATSSGPGTKETQYF
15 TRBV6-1 CASKTREYSNQPQHF
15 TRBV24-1 CATSDSRDYPYEQYF
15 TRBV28 CASSAPGGYNSPLHF
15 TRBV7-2 CASSSGTGDYQPQHF
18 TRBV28 CASSLSAGWGGGTYEQYF
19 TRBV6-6 CASSYSSPGTGTGGNTIYF
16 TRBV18 CASSPLGGWSDYGYTF
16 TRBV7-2 CASSLESLGMGEKLFF
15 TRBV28 CASRRLTGGNEKLFF
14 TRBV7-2 CASTLDRGPDTQYF
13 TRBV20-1 CSASSGDWTEAFF